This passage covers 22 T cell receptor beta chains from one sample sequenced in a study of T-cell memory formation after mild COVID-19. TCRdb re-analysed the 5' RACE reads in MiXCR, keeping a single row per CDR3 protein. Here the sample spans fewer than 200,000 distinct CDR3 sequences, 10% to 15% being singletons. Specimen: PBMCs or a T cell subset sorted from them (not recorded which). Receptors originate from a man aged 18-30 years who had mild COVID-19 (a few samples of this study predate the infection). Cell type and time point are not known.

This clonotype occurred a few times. The CDR3 is CASGTLANQPQHF. CDR3 nucleotides: TGTGCCAGCGGTACTCTTGCGAATCAGCCCCAGCATTTT. The V and J genes are TRBV12-3 or TRBV12-4 and TRBJ1-5; D gene uncertain. Trimming stripped 8 bases from V and 4 bases from J, with 12 bases between. CDR3 length: 13 amino acids.

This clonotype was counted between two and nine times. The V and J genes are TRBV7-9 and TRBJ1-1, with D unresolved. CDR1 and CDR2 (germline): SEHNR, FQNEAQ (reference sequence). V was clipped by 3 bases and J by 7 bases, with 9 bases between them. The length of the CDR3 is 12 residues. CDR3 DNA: TGTGCCAGCAGCTTCACAGCCTATGAAGCTTTCTTT. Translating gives CASSFTAYEAFF.

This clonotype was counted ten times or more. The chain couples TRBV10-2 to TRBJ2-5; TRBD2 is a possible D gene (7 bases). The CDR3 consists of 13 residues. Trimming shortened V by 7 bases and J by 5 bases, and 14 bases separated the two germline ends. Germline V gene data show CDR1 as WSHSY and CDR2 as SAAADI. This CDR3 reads CASKTGGEETQYF. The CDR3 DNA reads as TGCGCCAGCAAAACGGGGGGCGAGGAGACCCAGTACTTC.

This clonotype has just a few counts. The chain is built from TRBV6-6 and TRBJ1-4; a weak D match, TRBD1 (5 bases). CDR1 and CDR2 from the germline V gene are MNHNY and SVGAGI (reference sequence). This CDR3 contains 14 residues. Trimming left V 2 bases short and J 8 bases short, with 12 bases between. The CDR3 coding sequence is TGTGCCAGCAGTTACAGAGGGGAGGAGGAAAAACTGTTTTTT. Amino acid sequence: CASSYRGEEEKLFF.

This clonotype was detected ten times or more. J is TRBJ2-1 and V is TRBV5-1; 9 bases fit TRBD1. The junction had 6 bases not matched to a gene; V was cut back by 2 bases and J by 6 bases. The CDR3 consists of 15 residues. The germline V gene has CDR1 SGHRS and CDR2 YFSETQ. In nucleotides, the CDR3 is TGCGCCAGCAGCTTTACGGGACAGGGTATCAATGAGCAGTTCTTC. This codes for CASSFTGQGINEQFF.

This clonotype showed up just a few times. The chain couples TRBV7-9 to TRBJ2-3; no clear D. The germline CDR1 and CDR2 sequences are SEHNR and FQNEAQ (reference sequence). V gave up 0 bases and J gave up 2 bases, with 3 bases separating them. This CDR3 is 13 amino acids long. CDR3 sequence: CASSLAITDTQYF. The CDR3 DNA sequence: TGTGCCAGCAGCTTAGCCATCACAGATACGCAGTATTTT. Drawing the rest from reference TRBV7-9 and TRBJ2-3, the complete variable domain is DTGVSQNPRHKITKRGQNVTFRCDPISEHNRLYWYRQTLGQGPEFLTYFQNEAQLEKSRLLSDRFSAERPKGSFSTLEIQRTEQGDSAMYLCASSLAITDTQYFGPGTRLTVL.

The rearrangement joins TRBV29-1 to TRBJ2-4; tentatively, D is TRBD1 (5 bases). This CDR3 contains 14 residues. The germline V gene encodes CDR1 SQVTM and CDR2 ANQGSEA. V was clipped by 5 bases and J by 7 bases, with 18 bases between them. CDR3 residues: CSVWGHRYGNIQYF. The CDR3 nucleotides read TGCAGCGTTTGGGGCCACAGGTACGGGAACATTCAGTACTTC. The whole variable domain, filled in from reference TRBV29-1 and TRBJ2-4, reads SAVISQKPSRDICQRGTSLTIQCQVDSQVTMMFWYRQQPGQSLTLIATANQGSEATYESGFVIDKFPISRPNLTFSTLTVSNMSPEDSSIYLCSVWGHRYGNIQYFGAGTRLSVL.

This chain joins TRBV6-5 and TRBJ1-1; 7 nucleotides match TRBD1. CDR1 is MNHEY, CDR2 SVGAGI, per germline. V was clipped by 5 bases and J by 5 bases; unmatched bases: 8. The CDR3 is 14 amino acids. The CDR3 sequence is CASSDYRGGTEAFF. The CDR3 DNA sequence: TGTGCCAGCAGTGACTACAGGGGTGGTACTGAAGCTTTCTTT.

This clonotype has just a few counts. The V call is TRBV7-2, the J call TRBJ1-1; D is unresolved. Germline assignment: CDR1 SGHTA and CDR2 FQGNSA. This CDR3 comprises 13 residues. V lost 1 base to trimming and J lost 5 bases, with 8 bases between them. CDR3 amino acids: CASSLDGETEAFF. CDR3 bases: TGTGCCAGCAGCTTAGATGGGGAAACTGAAGCTTTCTTT. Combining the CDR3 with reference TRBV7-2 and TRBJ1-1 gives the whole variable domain GAGVSQSPSNKVTEKGKDVELRCDPISGHTALYWYRQSLGQGLEFLIYFQGNSAPDKSGLPSDRFSAERTGGSVSTLTIQRTQQEDSAVYLCASSLDGETEAFFGQGTRLTVV.

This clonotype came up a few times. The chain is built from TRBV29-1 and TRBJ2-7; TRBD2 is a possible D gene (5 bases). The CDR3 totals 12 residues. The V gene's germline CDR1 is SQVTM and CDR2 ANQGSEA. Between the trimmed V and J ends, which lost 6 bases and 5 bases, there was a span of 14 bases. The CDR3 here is CSVRRTGNEQYF. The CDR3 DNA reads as TGCAGCGTCCGGCGGACGGGGAACGAGCAGTACTTC.

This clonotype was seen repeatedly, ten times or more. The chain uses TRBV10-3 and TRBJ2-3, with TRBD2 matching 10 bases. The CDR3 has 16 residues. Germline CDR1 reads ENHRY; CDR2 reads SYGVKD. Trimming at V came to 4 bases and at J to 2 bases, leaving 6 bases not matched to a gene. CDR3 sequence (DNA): TGTGCCATCAGTGGCTCTAGCGGGGGTTACACAGATACGCAGTATTTT. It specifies CAISGSSGGYTDTQYF.

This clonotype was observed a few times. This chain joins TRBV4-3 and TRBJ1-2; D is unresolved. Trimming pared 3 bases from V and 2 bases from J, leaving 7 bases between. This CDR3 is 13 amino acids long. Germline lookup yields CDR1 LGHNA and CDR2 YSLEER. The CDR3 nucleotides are TGCGCCAGCAGCCAGGGGATAAACTATGGCTACACCTTC. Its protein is CASSQGINYGYTF.

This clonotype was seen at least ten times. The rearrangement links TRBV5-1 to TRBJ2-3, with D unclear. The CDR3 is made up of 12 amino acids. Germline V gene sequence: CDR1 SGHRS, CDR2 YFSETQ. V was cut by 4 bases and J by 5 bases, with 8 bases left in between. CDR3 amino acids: CASSRTVDTQYF. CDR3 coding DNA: TGCGCCAGCAGCCGGACCGTAGATACGCAGTATTTT.

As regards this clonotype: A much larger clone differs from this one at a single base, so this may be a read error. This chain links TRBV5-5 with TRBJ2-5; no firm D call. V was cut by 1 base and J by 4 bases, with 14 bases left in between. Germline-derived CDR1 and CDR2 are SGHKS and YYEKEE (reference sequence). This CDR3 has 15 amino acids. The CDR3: CASSLISGLGETQYF. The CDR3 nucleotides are TGTGCCAGCAGCTTGATATCGGGCCTAGGAGAGACCCAGTACTTC.

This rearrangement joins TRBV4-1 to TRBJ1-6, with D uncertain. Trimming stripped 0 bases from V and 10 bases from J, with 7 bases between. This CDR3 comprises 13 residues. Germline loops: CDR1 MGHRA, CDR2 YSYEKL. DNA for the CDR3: TGCGCCAGCAGCCAAGAAGGGTACTCACCCCTCCACTTT. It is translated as CASSQEGYSPLHF.

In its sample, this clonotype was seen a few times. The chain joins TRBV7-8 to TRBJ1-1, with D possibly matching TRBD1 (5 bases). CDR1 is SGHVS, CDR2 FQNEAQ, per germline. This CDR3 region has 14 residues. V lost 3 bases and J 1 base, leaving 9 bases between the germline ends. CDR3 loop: CASSFRDGNTEAFF. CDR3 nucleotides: TGTGCCAGCAGCTTTAGGGACGGGAACACTGAAGCTTTCTTT. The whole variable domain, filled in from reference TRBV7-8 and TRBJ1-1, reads GAGVSQSPRYKVAKRGQDVALRCDPISGHVSLFWYQQALGQGPEFLTYFQNEAQLDKSGLPSDRFFAERPEGSVSTLKIQRTQQEDSAVYLCASSFRDGNTEAFFGQGTRLTVV.

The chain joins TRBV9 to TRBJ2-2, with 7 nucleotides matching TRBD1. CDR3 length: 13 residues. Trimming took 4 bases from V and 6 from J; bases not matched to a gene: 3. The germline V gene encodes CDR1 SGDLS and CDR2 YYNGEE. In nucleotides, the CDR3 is TGTGCCAGCAGCCCCGGGACAGCCGGGGAGCTGTTTTTT. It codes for CASSPGTAGELFF.

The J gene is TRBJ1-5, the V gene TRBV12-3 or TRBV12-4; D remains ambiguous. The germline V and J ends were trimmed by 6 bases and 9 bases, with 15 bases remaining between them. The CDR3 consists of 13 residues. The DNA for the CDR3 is TGTGCCAGCAGGGAGGACCGCCTGGGGCCCCAGCATTTT. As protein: CASREDRLGPQHF.

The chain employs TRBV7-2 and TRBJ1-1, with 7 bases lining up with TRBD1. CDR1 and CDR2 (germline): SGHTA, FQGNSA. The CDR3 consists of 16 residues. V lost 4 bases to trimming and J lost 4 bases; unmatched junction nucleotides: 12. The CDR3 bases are TGTGCCAGCAGCTGGAGGAGGACAGGAGGCGCCACTGAAGCTTTCTTT. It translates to CASSWRRTGGATEAFF.

The CDR3, as DNA: TGCAGTGCCCTACCGCTGCGGGACCTTTATGAGCAGTTCTTC. Translation gives CSALPLRDLYEQFF. The V call is TRBV20-1, the J call TRBJ2-1, with a weak D call TRBD2 (6 bases). V lost 6 bases and J lost 8, with 20 bases in between. The CDR3 runs to 14 residues. Germline CDR1 and CDR2: DFQATT and SNEGSKA (reference sequence).

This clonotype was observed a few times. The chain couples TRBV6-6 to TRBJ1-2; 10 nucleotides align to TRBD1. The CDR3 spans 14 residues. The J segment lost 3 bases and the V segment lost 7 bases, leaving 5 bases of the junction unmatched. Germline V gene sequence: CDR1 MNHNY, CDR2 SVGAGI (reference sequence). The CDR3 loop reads CASNRGTGDYGYTF. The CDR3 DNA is TGTGCCAGCAACAGAGGGACAGGGGACTATGGCTACACCTTC.

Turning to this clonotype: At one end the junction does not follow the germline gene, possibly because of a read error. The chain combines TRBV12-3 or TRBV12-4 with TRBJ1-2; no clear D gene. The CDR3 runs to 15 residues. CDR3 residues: CASSLGKDASYGYTF. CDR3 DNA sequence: TGTGCCAGCAGCTTAGGAAAAGACGCTTCCTATGGCTACACCTTC.